This is a list of T cell receptor beta chains from one sample in a study of OX40 agonist ivuxolimab in advanced cancers. Only in-frame clones appear in the TCRdb table, and some are missing; sequencing was by immunoSEQ multiplex PCR. Altogether approximately 160,000 clones are present, roughly 94% being singletons, with the ten largest covering around 0.28%. The sequenced sample was CD4+ or CD8+ T cells sorted from blood, obtained in a trial of the OX40 agonist ivuxolimab. Every receptor here comes from an adult with an advanced solid tumor such as melanoma, head and neck, liver or kidney cancer. Both conserved end residues are part of each CDR3. A D gene is named only where the DNA matches it firmly. Expanded clones are given a class, and other clones once, few, many or no size at all.

abundance	j_gene	v_gene	d_gene	CDR3nt	CDR3aa
once	TRBJ2-2	TRBV5-1	NA	TGCGCCAGCAGCTTGAACGTACAGCAGAACACCGGGGAGCTGTTTTTT	CASSLNVQQNTGELFF
NA	TRBJ1-5	TRBV6-6	TRBD1	TGTGCCAGCAGATTAACAGGGGGCAATTGGCAGCCCCAGCATTTT	CASRLTGGNWQPQHF
NA	TRBJ1-3	TRBV5-1	NA	TGCGCCAGCAGCTCCTCCGTAACAGGGTCTGGAAACACCATATATTTT	CASSSSVTGSGNTIYF
NA	TRBJ1-5	TRBV30	NA	TGTGCCTGGAGTGTCGAAACGGGACAAAATCAGCCCCAGCATTTT	CAWSVETGQNQPQHF
NA	TRBJ1-2	TRBV6-4	TRBD1	TGTGCCAGCAGTGACTATGTAGGGGGCAACTATGGCTACACCTTC	CASSDYVGGNYGYTF
NA	TRBJ2-3	TRBV7-2	TRBD2	TGTGCCAGCAGCCCGCAAGCGGGGGTCACAGATACGCAGTATTTT	CASSPQAGVTDTQYF
NA	TRBJ1-2	TRBV5-1	TRBD1	TGCGCCAGCAGCCCCTCGGACAGGGGGGCCTATGGCTACACCTTC	CASSPSDRGAYGYTF
NA	TRBJ1-1	TRBV18	NA	TGTGCCAGCTCACCACCGAACAGGGCAACGGGAATGAACACTGAAGCTTTCTTT	CASSPPNRATGMNTEAFF
once	TRBJ2-2	TRBV6-5	NA	TGTGCCAGCACCGATCCCCCCAGGGGAACCGGGGAGCTGTTTTTT	CASTDPPRGTGELFF
NA	TRBJ2-7	TRBV5-1	TRBD2	TGCGCCAGCAGCTTGGGTGGGACTAGCGGTGGGTACGAGCAGTACTTC	CASSLGGTSGGYEQYF
NA	TRBJ1-1	TRBV18	NA	TGTGCCAGCTCACCGGGCAACACTGAAGCTTTCTTT	CASSPGNTEAFF